The clone carrying this T cell receptor beta chain appeared many times. Other DNA sequences in this specimen translate into the identical CDR3. There were no patients who had received any treatment before thyroid surgery. The data belong to a study of metastatic and nonmetastatic thyroid tumors. Trimming stripped 7 bases from V and 4 bases from J, with 12 bases between. Germline V gene sequence: CDR1 MNHNS, CDR2 SASEGT. The CDR3 runs to 13 residues. TCRdb re-called the PCR reads via MiXCR. The data show 30,000 to 40,000 clones, 15% to 20% seen once. The gene calls are TRBV6-1 and TRBJ2-3, with D unresolved. The sequence was collected from a male donor with papillary thyroid cancer or a benign thyroid nodule (not recorded which). Some clones in this sample may be carry-over from other donors' samples. The sequenced material came from blood. The chain's CDR3 is CASKSLAPDTQYF. DNA for the CDR3: TGTGCCAGCAAGTCTTTAGCCCCAGATACGCAGTATTTT.